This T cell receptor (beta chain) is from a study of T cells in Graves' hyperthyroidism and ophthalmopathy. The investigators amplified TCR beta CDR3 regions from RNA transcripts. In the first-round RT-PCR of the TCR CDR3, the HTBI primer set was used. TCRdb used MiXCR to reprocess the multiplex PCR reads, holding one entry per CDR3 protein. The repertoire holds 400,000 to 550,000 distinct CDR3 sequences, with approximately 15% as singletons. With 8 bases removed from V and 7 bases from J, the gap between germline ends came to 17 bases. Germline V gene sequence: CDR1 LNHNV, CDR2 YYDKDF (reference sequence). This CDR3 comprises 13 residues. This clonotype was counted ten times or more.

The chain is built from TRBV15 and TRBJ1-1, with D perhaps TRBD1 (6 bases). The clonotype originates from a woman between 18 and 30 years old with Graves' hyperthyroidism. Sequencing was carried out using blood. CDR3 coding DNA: TGTGCCACCCCTTCGGGGGGGGCGGGTGAAGCTTTCTTT. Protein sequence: CATPSGGAGEAFF. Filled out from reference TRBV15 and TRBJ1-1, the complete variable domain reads DAMVIQNPRYQVTQFGKPVTLSCSQTLNHNVMYWYQQKSSQAPKLLFHYYDKDFNNEADTPDNFQSRRPNTSFCFLDIRSPGLGDTAMYLCATPSGGAGEAFFGQGTRLTVV.